The clone carrying this TCR beta chain was detected only once. The sample is drawn from a study of ipilimumab plus nivolumab after autologous stem cell transplantation. Germline lookup yields CDR1 DFQATT and CDR2 SNEGSKA (reference sequence). This CDR3 spans 11 amino acids. Trimming left V 8 bases short and J 7 bases short, with 14 bases between. Patients got 3 mg/kg IV nivolumab weeks 1, 4, 7, 10, then biweekly through week 26. This table comes from immunoSEQ multiplex PCR, and its TCRdb copy is limited to in-frame clones, with some not included. The data show around 84,000 clones, about 83% seen once.

The receptor comes from a male donor with diffuse large B-cell lymphoma. The chain couples TRBV20-1 to TRBJ1-2; D may be TRBD1 (6 bases). Sample: PBMCs, taken in a trial of ipilimumab plus nivolumab as post-transplant consolidation. The CDR3 loop is CSTNDRFGYTF. CDR3 sequence (DNA): TGCAGTACCAACGACAGGTTTGGCTACACCTTC.